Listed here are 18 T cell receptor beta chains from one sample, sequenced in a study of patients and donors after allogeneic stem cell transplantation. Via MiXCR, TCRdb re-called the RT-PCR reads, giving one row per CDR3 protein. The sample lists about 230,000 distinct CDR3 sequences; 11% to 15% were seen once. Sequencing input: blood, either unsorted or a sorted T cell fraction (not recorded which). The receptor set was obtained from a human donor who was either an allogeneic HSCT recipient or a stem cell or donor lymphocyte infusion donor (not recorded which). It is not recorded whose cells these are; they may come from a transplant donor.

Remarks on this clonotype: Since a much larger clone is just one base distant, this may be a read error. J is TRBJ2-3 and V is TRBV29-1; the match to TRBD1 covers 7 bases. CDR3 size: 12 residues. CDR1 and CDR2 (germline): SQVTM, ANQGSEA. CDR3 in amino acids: CSAGTARDTHYF. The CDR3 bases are TGCAGCGCCGGGACAGCAAGAGATACGCATTATTTT.

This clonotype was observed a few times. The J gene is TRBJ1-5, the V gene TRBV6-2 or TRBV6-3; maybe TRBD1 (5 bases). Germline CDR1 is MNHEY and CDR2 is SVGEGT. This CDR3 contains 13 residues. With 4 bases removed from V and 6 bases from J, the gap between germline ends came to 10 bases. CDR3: CASSWEGIQPQHF. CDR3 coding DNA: TGTGCCAGCAGTTGGGAGGGGATTCAGCCCCAGCATTTT.

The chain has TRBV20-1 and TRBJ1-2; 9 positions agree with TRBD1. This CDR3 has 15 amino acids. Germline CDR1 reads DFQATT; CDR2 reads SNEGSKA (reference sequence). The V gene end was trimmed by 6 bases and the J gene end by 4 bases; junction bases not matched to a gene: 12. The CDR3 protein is CSARSRDRVGYGYTF. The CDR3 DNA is TGCAGTGCCAGAAGCCGGGACAGGGTGGGCTATGGCTACACCTTC.

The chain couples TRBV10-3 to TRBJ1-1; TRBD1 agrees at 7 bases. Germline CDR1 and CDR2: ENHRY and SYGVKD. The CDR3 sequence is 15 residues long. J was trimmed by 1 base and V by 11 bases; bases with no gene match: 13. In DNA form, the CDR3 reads TGTGCCGCGGAATCCGGGACAGCCACGAACACTGAAGCTTTCTTT. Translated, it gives CAAESGTATNTEAFF.

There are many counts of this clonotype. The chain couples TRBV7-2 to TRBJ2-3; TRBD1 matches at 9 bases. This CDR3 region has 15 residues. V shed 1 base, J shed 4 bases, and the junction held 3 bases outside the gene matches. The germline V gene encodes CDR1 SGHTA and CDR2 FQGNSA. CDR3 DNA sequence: TGTGCCAGCAGCTTAGGGGACAGGGAGGCAGATACGCAGTATTTT. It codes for CASSLGDREADTQYF.

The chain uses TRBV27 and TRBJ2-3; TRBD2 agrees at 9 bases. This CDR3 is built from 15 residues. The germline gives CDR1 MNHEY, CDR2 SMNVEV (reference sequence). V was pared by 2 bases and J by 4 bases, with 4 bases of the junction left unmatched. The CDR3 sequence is CASSLGGRDPDTQYF. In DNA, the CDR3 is TGTGCCAGCAGTTTAGGCGGGAGGGACCCAGATACGCAGTATTTT.

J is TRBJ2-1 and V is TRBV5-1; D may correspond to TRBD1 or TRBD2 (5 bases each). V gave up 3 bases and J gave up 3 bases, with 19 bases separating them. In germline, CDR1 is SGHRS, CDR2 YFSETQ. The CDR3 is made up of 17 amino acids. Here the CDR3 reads CASSSGRGPEHYNEQFF. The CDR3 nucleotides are TGCGCCAGCAGCTCTGGCCGGGGACCGGAACACTACAATGAGCAGTTCTTC.

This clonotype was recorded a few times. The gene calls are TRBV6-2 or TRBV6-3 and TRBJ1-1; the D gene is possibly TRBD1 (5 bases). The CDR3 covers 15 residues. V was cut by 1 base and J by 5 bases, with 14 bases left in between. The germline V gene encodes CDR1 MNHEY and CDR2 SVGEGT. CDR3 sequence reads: CASSYLPREGTEAFF. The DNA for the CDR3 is TGTGCCAGCAGTTACTTACCCAGGGAGGGGACTGAAGCTTTCTTT.

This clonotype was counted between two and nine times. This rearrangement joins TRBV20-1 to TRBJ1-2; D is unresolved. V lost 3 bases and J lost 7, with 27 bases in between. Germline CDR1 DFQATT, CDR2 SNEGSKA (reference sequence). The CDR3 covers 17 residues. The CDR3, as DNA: TGCAGTGCTAGTGGTACGGGAGGAGACGGGCCCCTTGGTGGCTACACCTTC. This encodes CSASGTGGDGPLGGYTF.

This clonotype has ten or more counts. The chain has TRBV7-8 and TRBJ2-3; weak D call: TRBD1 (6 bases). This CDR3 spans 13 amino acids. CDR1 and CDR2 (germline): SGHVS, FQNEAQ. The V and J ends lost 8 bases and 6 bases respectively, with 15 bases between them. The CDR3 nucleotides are TGTGCCAGCGGCCCCACAGGGACCGATACGCAGTATTTT. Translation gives CASGPTGTDTQYF.

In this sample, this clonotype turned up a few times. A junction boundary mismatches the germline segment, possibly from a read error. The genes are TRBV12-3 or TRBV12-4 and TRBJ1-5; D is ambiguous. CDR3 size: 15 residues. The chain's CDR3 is CASRLDTDGNQPQHF. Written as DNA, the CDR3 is TGTGCCAGCAGATTAGACACGGACGGCAATCAGCCCCAGCATTTT.

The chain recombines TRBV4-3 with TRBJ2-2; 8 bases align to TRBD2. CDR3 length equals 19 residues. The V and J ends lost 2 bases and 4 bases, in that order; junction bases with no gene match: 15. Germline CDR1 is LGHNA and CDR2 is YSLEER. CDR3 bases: TGCGCCAGCAGCCAAACCCGGGGGGGGAGGGTGAGAGCCACCGGGGAGCTGTTTTTT. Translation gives CASSQTRGGRVRATGELFF.

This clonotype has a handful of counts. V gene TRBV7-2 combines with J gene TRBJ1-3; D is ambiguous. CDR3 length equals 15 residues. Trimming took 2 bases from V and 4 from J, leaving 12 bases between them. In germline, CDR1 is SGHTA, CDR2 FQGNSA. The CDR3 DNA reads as TGTGCCAGCAGCTTATCAGCGGGTGACGGAAACACCATATATTTT. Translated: CASSLSAGDGNTIYF.

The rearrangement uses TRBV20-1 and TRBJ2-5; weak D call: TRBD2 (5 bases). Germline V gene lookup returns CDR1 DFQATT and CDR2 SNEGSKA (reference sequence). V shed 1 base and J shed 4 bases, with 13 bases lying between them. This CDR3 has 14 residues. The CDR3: CSARVAGGPETQYF. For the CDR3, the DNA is TGCAGTGCTAGAGTGGCGGGTGGCCCAGAGACCCAGTACTTC.

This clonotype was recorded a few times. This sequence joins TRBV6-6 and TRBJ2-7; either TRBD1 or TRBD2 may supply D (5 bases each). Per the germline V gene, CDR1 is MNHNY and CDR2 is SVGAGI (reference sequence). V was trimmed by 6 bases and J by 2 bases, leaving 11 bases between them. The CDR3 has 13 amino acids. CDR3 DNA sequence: TGTGCCAGCAGCCCGGGGCGGGCCTACGAGCAGTACTTC. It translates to CASSPGRAYEQYF.

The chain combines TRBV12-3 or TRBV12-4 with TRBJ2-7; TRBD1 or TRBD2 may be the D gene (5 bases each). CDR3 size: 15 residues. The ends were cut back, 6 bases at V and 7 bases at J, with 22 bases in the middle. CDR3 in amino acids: CASSPPGLSFGEQYF. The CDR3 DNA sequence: TGTGCCAGCAGCCCTCCGGGGCTATCCTTCGGAGAGCAGTACTTC.

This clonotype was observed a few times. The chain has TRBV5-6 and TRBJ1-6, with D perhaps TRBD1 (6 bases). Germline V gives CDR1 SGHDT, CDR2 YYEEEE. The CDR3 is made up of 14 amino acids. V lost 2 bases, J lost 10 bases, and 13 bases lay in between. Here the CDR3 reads CASSFQYGGSPLHF. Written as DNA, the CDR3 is TGTGCCAGCAGCTTTCAATATGGGGGCTCACCCCTCCACTTT.

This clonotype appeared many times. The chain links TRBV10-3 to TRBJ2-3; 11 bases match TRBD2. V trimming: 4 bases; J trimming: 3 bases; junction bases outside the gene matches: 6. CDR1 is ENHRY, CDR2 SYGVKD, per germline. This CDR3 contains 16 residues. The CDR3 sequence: CAISVSGTSGTDTQYF. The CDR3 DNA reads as TGTGCCATCAGTGTCTCCGGGACTAGCGGTACAGATACGCAGTATTTT.